This T cell receptor beta chain was recovered during a study of blood T cell repertoires in COVID-19. Study-level information: Spain, Italy and the United States supplied samples that represented acute and convalescent COVID-19.

Those enrolled, adults aged roughly 18 to 95 years, came from some 25 US areas. Participant-given clinical history determined each cohort assignment. In the source study's methods: It was from reference gene primer amplification that nucleated cell counts were estimated. Here immunoSEQ multiplex PCR was the method, and the copy in TCRdb shows in-frame clones only, minus some. That table supplies the V and J calls and clone size; D and trimming were determined from the DNA. The data hold roughly 420,000 clones, with over 75% observed a single time. CDR1 and CDR2 from the germline V gene are MGHRA and YSYEKL. The CDR3 is 15 amino acids. V lost 4 bases, J lost 1 base, and 3 bases stayed unmatched.

The gene calls are TRBV4-1 and TRBJ2-7; 11 bases are a match to TRBD1. The clonotype was recovered from a young woman with acute COVID-19. Sequencing was performed on PBMCs or T cells enriched from blood (not recorded which). CDR3 bases: TGCGCCAGCAGCCCGCGGGACAGGGGGTCCTACGAGCAGTACTTC. This encodes CASSPRDRGSYEQYF.